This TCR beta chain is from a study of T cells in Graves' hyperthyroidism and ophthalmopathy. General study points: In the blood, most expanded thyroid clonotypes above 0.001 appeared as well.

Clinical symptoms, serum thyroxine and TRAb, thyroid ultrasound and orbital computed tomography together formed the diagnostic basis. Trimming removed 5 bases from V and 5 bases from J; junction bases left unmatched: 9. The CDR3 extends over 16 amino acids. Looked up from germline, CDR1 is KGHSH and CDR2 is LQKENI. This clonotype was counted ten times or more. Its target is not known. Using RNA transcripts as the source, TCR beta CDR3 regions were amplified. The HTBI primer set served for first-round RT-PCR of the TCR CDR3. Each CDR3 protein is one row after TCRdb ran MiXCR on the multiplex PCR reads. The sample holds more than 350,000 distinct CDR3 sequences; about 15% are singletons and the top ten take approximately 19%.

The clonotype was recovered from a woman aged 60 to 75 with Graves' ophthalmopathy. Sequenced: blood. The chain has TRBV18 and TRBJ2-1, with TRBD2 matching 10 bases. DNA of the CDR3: TGTGCCAGCTCAACGAGGTCTAGCGGGGGAAACAATGAGCAGTTCTTC. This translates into CASSTRSSGGNNEQFF.